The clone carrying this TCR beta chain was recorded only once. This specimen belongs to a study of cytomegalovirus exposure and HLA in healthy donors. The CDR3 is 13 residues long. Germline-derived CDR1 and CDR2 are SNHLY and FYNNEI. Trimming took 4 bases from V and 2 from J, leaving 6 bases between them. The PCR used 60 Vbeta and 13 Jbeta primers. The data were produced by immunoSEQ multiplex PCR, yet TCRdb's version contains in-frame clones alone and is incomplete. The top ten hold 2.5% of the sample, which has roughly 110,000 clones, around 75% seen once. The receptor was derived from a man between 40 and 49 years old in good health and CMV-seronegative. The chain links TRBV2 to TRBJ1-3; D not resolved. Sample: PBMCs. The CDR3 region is CASSGGAGNTIYF. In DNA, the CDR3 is TGTGCCAGCAGTGGCGGGGCTGGAAACACCATATATTTT.